Following are 9 T cell receptor beta chains from one sample sequenced in a study of vaccination and CD4 T cells after COVID-19. Their antigens are not known. Cultured CD4+ T cell DNA underwent sequencing with the Oncomine TCR Beta short-read assay. MiXCR, applied by TCRdb to the PCR reads, yields one record per CDR3 protein. Of about 4,500 distinct CDR3 sequences in the sample, around 60% were seen once. Treatment noted: approximately 9-day PBMC culture with coronavirus spike peptide pools or control peptides (ViraFEST assay). During the years 2011-2018, before the COVID-19 pandemic, the unexposed donor's CD4+ T cells were collected. The sample comprised CD4+ T cells from blood, cultured in vitro. The source of these receptors is a human donor in good health.

This clonotype was detected a few times. This chain connects TRBV7-2 to TRBJ1-1, with D hard to call. Deletions cut 1 base from V and 1 base from J, with 10 bases between. The CDR3 consists of 15 residues. Germline assignment: CDR1 SGHTA and CDR2 FQGNSA. The CDR3, as DNA: TGTGCCAGCAGCTTAGGAGTCCTTTGGAACACTGAAGCTTTCTTT. It encodes CASSLGVLWNTEAFF. Complete variable domain (other parts from reference TRBV7-2 and TRBJ1-1): GAGVSQSPSNKVTEKGKDVELRCDPISGHTALYWYRQSLGQGLEFLIYFQGNSAPDKSGLPSDRFSAERTGGSVSTLTIQRTQQEDSAVYLCASSLGVLWNTEAFFGQGTRLTVV.

The rearrangement joins TRBV5-1 to TRBJ1-2; 12 nucleotides match TRBD1. This CDR3 region has 16 residues. V shed 4 bases and J 3 bases; nucleotides not matched to a gene: 7. Germline V CDR1 and CDR2: SGHRS, YFSETQ. The CDR3 bases are TGCGCCAGCAGCGTGACCGGGACAGGGGGCGACTATGGCTACACCTTC. Amino acids: CASSVTGTGGDYGYTF.

There are a few counts of this clonotype. The chain uses TRBV30 and TRBJ1-5, with D unclear. Germline V gene sequence: CDR1 GTSNPN, CDR2 SVGIG (reference sequence). V was trimmed by 1 base and J by 0 bases, leaving 10 bases between them. The CDR3 extends over 15 amino acids. CDR3 in amino acids: CAWSAEGSSNQPQHF. The CDR3 nucleotides read TGTGCCTGGAGTGCGGAGGGCAGTAGCAATCAGCCCCAGCATTTT.

The CDR3 DNA reads as TGTGCCAGCAAGTTCGCTGAAGCTTTCTTT. Amino acids: CASKFAEAFF. The chain recombines TRBV6-1 with TRBJ1-1; D ambiguous. The CDR3 runs to 10 residues. Germline V gene data show CDR1 as MNHNS and CDR2 as SASEGT. V was trimmed by 7 bases and J by 6 bases, leaving 6 bases between them.

The chain couples TRBV28 to TRBJ1-5; D might be TRBD1 (5 bases). Germline CDR1 MDHEN, CDR2 SYDVKM. With 5 bases removed from V and 6 bases from J, the gap between germline ends came to 14 bases. The CDR3 runs 14 residues. The CDR3 is CASSLLGASQPQHF. The CDR3 DNA is TGTGCCAGCAGTCTACTAGGGGCCAGTCAGCCCCAGCATTTT.

The J gene is TRBJ1-2, the V gene TRBV27, with a possible D match to TRBD1 (6 bases). V gave up 6 bases and J gave up 4 bases, with 24 bases separating them. Germline-derived CDR1 and CDR2 are MNHEY and SMNVEV (reference sequence). The length of the CDR3 is 17 residues. CDR3 loop: CASRGGLGGRGSYGYTF. The CDR3 DNA sequence: TGTGCCAGCAGGGGGGGACTGGGGGGGCGCGGGAGCTATGGCTACACCTTC.

The V call is TRBV4-1, the J call TRBJ1-6; D is perhaps TRBD1 (6 bases). Germline-derived CDR1 and CDR2 are MGHRA and YSYEKL. This CDR3 comprises 14 residues. V lost 8 bases and J lost 6, with 14 bases in between. CDR3 in amino acids: CASRMTGGNSPLHF. The CDR3 bases are TGCGCCAGCCGAATGACAGGTGGTAATTCACCCCTCCACTTT.

The V and J genes are TRBV10-3 and TRBJ2-3; TRBD2 matches 8 bases. V dropped 11 bases and J dropped 0; count of bases not matched to a gene: 7. The V gene's germline CDR1 is ENHRY and CDR2 SYGVKD. The CDR3 length is 14 residues. CDR3 in amino acids: CAADSGKSTDTQYF. In nucleotides, the CDR3 is TGTGCCGCCGATAGCGGGAAAAGCACAGATACGCAGTATTTT.

This clonotype turned up a few times. The chain couples TRBV2 to TRBJ1-1; D gene uncertain. V was cut by 1 base and J by 9 bases, with 12 bases left in between. The length of the CDR3 is 13 residues. Per the germline V gene, CDR1 is SNHLY and CDR2 is FYNNEI. CDR3 region: CASSEEVGRQAFF. Written as DNA, the CDR3 is TGTGCCAGCAGTGAAGAAGTGGGCAGGCAAGCTTTCTTT.